The 29 T cell receptor beta chains listed next were all sequenced from one sample in a study of blood T cell repertoires in COVID-19. Only in-frame clones appear in the TCRdb table, and some are missing; sequencing was by immunoSEQ multiplex PCR. Of just over 200,000 clones in the sample, around 80% are singletons; the top ten hold around 5.1%. The sample comprised peripheral blood. The receptors were sampled from a woman in her seventies with acute or convalescent COVID-19.

The CDR3 sequence: CASSPPYGTGVLGTQYF. CDR3 DNA sequence: TGTGCCAGCTCACCACCGTACGGGACAGGGGTTCTCGGAACCCAGTACTTC. The chain is built from TRBV18 and TRBJ2-5; 10 nucleotides agree with TRBD1. V shed 0 bases and J 8 bases; nucleotides not matched to a gene: 12. Germline CDR1 reads KGHSH; CDR2 reads LQKENI. This CDR3 contains 17 residues. Full variable domain (outside the CDR3, taken from reference TRBV18 and TRBJ2-5): NAGVMQNPRHLVRRRGQEARLRCSPMKGHSHVYWYRQLPEEGLKFMVYLQKENIIDESGMPKERFSAEFPKEGPSILRIQQVVRGDSAAYFCASSPPYGTGVLGTQYFGPGTRLLVL.

The V call is TRBV5-6, the J call TRBJ1-5, with unresolved D. Between the trimmed V and J ends, which lost 0 bases and 0 bases, there was a span of 7 bases. CDR1 SGHDT and CDR2 YYEEEE come from the germline V gene. The CDR3 sequence is 15 residues long. CDR3: CASSLGLFSNQPQHF. CDR3 nucleotide sequence: TGTGCCAGCAGCTTGGGACTGTTTAGCAATCAGCCCCAGCATTTT.

The sample holds one count of this clone. The rearrangement uses TRBV5-1 and TRBJ1-1; 8 nucleotides match TRBD1. Germline V gene data show CDR1 as SGHRS and CDR2 as YFSETQ. The CDR3 sequence is 15 residues long. J gave up 6 bases and V 0 bases, and 7 bases lay outside the gene matches. CDR3 protein: CASSLGFRGLAEAFF. CDR3 DNA: TGCGCCAGCAGCTTGGGATTCAGGGGGCTGGCTGAAGCTTTCTTT.

A single count supports this clone. The junction departs from germline at one end; a sequencing error may be responsible. The genes are TRBV25-1 and TRBJ1-3, with D possibly being TRBD1 (6 bases). There are 11 residues in the CDR3. Germline CDR1 and CDR2: MGHDK and SYGVNS. The CDR3: CASSLQGSLDF. CDR3 in DNA: TGTGCCAGCAGTCTCCAGGGGTCTTTGGATTTT.

This chain uses TRBV5-6 with TRBJ1-5; no reliable D call. CDR1 and CDR2 (germline): SGHDT, YYEEEE. Trimming removed 1 base at V and 2 bases at J, with 7 bases between. This CDR3 is built from 14 residues. The CDR3 loop is CASSLLRGNQPQHF. The CDR3 region has the DNA TGTGCCAGCAGCTTGTTGAGGGGCAATCAGCCCCAGCATTTT.

CDR3 amino acids: CASSPPSGTSGSTEQFF. DNA of the CDR3: TGTGCCAGCAGCCCTCCGTCCGGGACTAGCGGGAGCACTGAGCAGTTCTTC. The genes are TRBV9 and TRBJ2-1; the match to TRBD2 covers 14 bases. The CDR3 is 17 residues long. The J segment lost 9 bases and the V segment lost 4 bases, leaving 12 bases of the junction unmatched. CDR1 is SGDLS and CDR2 is YYNGEE in the germline V gene. Full variable domain (rest looked up from reference TRBV9 and TRBJ2-1): DSGVTQTPKHLITATGQRVTLRCSPRSGDLSVYWYQQSLDQGLQFLIQYYNGEERAKGNILERFSAQQFPDLHSELNLSSLELGDSALYFCASSPPSGTSGSTEQFFGPGTRLTVL.

J is TRBJ2-3 and V is TRBV9, with 10 bases identical to TRBD1. This CDR3 comprises 14 residues. CDR1 is SGDLS, CDR2 YYNGEE, per germline. V shed 4 bases and J 4 bases; nucleotides not matched to a gene: 3. The CDR3 DNA reads as TGTGCCAGCAGCCCAGGGACAGGGGCAGATACGCAGTATTTT. It is translated as CASSPGTGADTQYF.

V gene TRBV2 combines with J gene TRBJ1-4; D is perhaps TRBD1 (6 bases). From germline, CDR1 is SNHLY and CDR2 FYNNEI. CDR3 length equals 11 residues. V lost 8 bases and J 8 bases, leaving 9 bases between the germline ends. The CDR3 reads CASLGQEKLFF. In nucleotides, the CDR3 is TGTGCCAGCCTCGGACAGGAAAAACTGTTTTTT.

This rearrangement joins TRBV6-5 to TRBJ1-4; D unclear. Germline V gives CDR1 MNHEY, CDR2 SVGAGI. The CDR3 is 14 residues long. V dropped 6 bases and J dropped 7 bases, with 15 bases sitting between them. DNA for the CDR3: TGTGCCAGCAGCGCCTGGGTCCGCGGTGAAAAACTGTTTTTT. Its translation: CASSAWVRGEKLFF.

In regard to this clone: Other DNA sequences in this sample translate to the same CDR3. J is TRBJ2-6 and V is TRBV2; TRBD1 aligns across 9 bases. The CDR3 spans 15 residues. After removal of 4 bases from V and 2 bases from J, the junction contained 0 bases not matched to a gene. Germline V gene data show CDR1 as SNHLY and CDR2 as FYNNEI. The CDR3, as DNA: TGTGCCAGCAGTGGACAGGGGGCTGGGGCCAACGTCCTGACTTTC. Translation gives CASSGQGAGANVLTF.

V usage is TRBV19 and J usage is TRBJ2-1; the match to TRBD2 covers 14 bases. The CDR3 loop spans 18 amino acids. In germline, CDR1 is LNHDA, CDR2 SQIVND (reference sequence). J gave up 6 bases and V 3 bases, and 10 bases lay outside the gene matches. CDR3 nucleotides: TGTGCCAGTAGTATCGGACTAGCGGGAGGAATGAGGGGCAATGAGCAGTTCTTC. This gives the protein CASSIGLAGGMRGNEQFF. Full variable domain (remainder filled in from reference TRBV19 and TRBJ2-1): DGGITQSPKYLFRKEGQNVTLSCEQNLNHDAMYWYRQDPGQGLRLIYYSQIVNDFQKGDIAEGYSVSREKKESFPLTVTSAQKNPTAFYLCASSIGLAGGMRGNEQFFGPGTRLTVL.

The gene calls are TRBV4-1 and TRBJ1-6, with D uncertain. Germline V CDR1 and CDR2: MGHRA, YSYEKL. V lost 0 bases and J lost 3, with 9 bases in between. This CDR3 has 16 amino acids. The CDR3 here is CASSQEGGRYNSPLHF. The CDR3 DNA reads as TGCGCCAGCAGCCAAGAAGGAGGCCGCTATAATTCACCCCTCCACTTT.

This chain joins TRBV12-3 or TRBV12-4 and TRBJ1-3, with unresolved D. The CDR3 spans 13 residues. Trimming left V 3 bases short and J 4 bases short, with 7 bases between. In DNA form, the CDR3 reads TGTGCCAGCAGTTTTTATGTAGGAAACACCATATATTTT. Its translation: CASSFYVGNTIYF.

The V call is TRBV6-5, the J call TRBJ1-1, with 7 bases fitting TRBD1. Germline V gene lookup returns CDR1 MNHEY and CDR2 SVGAGI. J lost 3 bases, V lost 7 bases, and 5 bases had no gene match. The CDR3 has 13 residues. In nucleotides, the CDR3 is TGTGCCAGCACCAACAGGGGAGACACTGAAGCTTTCTTT. Protein: CASTNRGDTEAFF.

The V gene is TRBV28, the J gene TRBJ2-1, with 8 bases fitting TRBD2. Germline lookup yields CDR1 MDHEN and CDR2 SYDVKM. V was clipped by 7 bases and J by 6 bases; unmatched bases: 11. The CDR3 extends over 15 amino acids. CDR3 sequence: CASTRTQAGGNEQFF. The CDR3 DNA sequence: TGTGCCAGCACCCGGACACAGGCGGGGGGCAATGAGCAGTTCTTC.

V gene TRBV5-1 combines with J gene TRBJ2-7; 7 positions agree with TRBD1. V lost 0 bases, J lost 10 bases, and 7 bases stayed unmatched. Germline V gene lookup returns CDR1 SGHRS and CDR2 YFSETQ. The CDR3 runs 13 residues. The CDR3 region has the DNA TGCGCCAGCAGCTTGGCAGGGACAGATCATCAGTACTTC. It specifies CASSLAGTDHQYF.

A note on this clone: The sample carries other DNA sequences with the same CDR3. The genes are TRBV7-6 and TRBJ1-3; tentatively, D is TRBD1 (6 bases). Deletions cut 1 base from V and 0 bases from J, with 10 bases between. This CDR3 region has 16 residues. CDR1 is SGHVS, CDR2 FNYEAQ, per germline. The CDR3 is CASSLGQGLSGNTIYF. The CDR3 DNA reads as TGTGCCAGCAGCTTAGGGCAGGGGCTCTCTGGAAACACCATATATTTT.

This clone appeared a single time. The V gene is TRBV5-6, the J gene TRBJ2-3; 9 nucleotides match TRBD1. The CDR3 has 17 residues. Germline CDR1 reads SGHDT; CDR2 reads YYEEEE. Losses at the gene ends were 3 bases for V and 1 base for J; bases not matched to a gene: 9. CDR3 amino acids: CASSSNTGGGGTDTQYF. In nucleotides, the CDR3 is TGTGCCAGCAGCTCGAACACAGGGGGCGGGGGCACAGATACGCAGTATTTT.

This clone was observed at least ten times. This chain connects TRBV14 to TRBJ2-7, with D possibly matching TRBD1 (5 bases). The germline gives CDR1 SGHDN, CDR2 FVKESK. Trimming left V 0 bases short and J 4 bases short, with 16 bases between. This CDR3 spans 16 amino acids. The CDR3 DNA sequence: TGTGCCAGCAGCCAAGAGGAGTGGCAGGGCCCGTACGAGCAGTACTTC. Protein: CASSQEEWQGPYEQYF.

The rearrangement links TRBV30 to TRBJ2-6; 10 bases are shared with TRBD1. The CDR3 runs 15 residues. V was pared by 4 bases and J by 3 bases, with 3 bases of the junction left unmatched. Per germline, CDR1 GTSNPN and CDR2 SVGIG (reference sequence). The CDR3 DNA sequence: TGTGCCTGGATGGGACAGGGGAATGGGGCCAACGTCCTGACTTTC. Its protein is CAWMGQGNGANVLTF.

This clone has only one observation. The chain employs TRBV9 and TRBJ1-2, with TRBD1 identical over 11 bases. With V trimmed by 4 bases and J by 4 bases, 12 bases remained unmatched. This CDR3 spans 17 amino acids. CDR1 SGDLS and CDR2 YYNGEE come from the germline V gene. CDR3 amino acids: CASSPGTGGGLGYGYTF. The CDR3 nucleotides are TGTGCCAGCAGCCCTGGGACAGGGGGTGGTCTAGGCTATGGCTACACCTTC. The complete variable domain, with remaining parts taken from reference TRBV9 and TRBJ1-2, reads DSGVTQTPKHLITATGQRVTLRCSPRSGDLSVYWYQQSLDQGLQFLIQYYNGEERAKGNILERFSAQQFPDLHSELNLSSLELGDSALYFCASSPGTGGGLGYGYTFGSGTRLTVV.

A few counts support this clone. The J gene is TRBJ1-2, the V gene TRBV2; D is undetermined. Germline CDR1 reads SNHLY; CDR2 reads FYNNEI. V was trimmed by 9 bases and J by 8 bases, leaving 13 bases between them. This CDR3 contains 11 residues. The CDR3 DNA reads TGTGCCAGTAACCGAGGGTGGGGCTACACCTTC. Residues: CASNRGWGYTF.

This sequence joins TRBV6-5 and TRBJ2-1; D might be TRBD2 (5 bases). Germline V CDR1 and CDR2: MNHEY, SVGAGI. The CDR3 length is 15 residues. With 2 bases removed from V and 6 bases from J, the gap between germline ends came to 14 bases. The CDR3 bases are TGTGCCAGCAGTTACACCACTAGGTCTGGCAATGAGCAGTTCTTC. It is translated as CASSYTTRSGNEQFF.

This chain links TRBV19 with TRBJ2-1; TRBD2 aligns across 13 bases. The length of the CDR3 is 16 residues. V lost 7 bases to trimming and J lost 6 bases; unmatched junction nucleotides: 9. The germline V gene encodes CDR1 LNHDA and CDR2 SQIVND (reference sequence). CDR3 in DNA: TGTGCCAGTACCTACCTGGGACTAGCGGGGACCAATGAGCAGTTCTTC. Translation gives CASTYLGLAGTNEQFF.

The rearrangement links TRBV19 to TRBJ2-2; 11 bases align to TRBD1. Germline trimming cut 5 bases from V and 7 bases from J; bases unmatched to any gene: 6. Looked up from germline, CDR1 is LNHDA and CDR2 is SQIVND (reference sequence). The CDR3 spans 15 residues. In nucleotides, the CDR3 is TGTGCCAGTAGTCCCTGGGGACAGGGGGTCGGGGAGCTGTTTTTT. Its protein product is CASSPWGQGVGELFF.

The chain uses TRBV2 and TRBJ2-7, with TRBD1 matching 9 bases. The junction had 7 bases not matched to a gene; V was cut back by 6 bases and J by 4 bases. The CDR3 runs to 14 residues. In germline, CDR1 is SNHLY, CDR2 FYNNEI. The CDR3 reads CASSPGQGRYEQYF. CDR3 sequence (DNA): TGTGCCAGCAGCCCTGGACAGGGGAGGTACGAGCAGTACTTC.

In this sample, this clone turned up a few times. The chain has TRBV10-3 and TRBJ2-7; the match to TRBD2 covers 11 bases. This CDR3 region has 14 residues. CDR1 is ENHRY, CDR2 SYGVKD, per germline. The J segment lost 7 bases and the V segment lost 6 bases, leaving 8 bases of the junction unmatched. The CDR3 DNA is TGTGCCATCAGAAGGGAACTAGCGGGAGATGAGCAGTACTTC. Translated: CAIRRELAGDEQYF.

J is TRBJ2-3 and V is TRBV3-1 (or the pseudogene TRBV3-2); no firm D call. From germline, CDR1 is LGHDT and CDR2 YNNKEL (reference sequence). Trimming shortened V by 0 bases and J by 5 bases, and 6 bases separated the two germline ends. The CDR3 extends over 13 amino acids. The CDR3 here is CASSQDRLDTQYF. As DNA, the CDR3 is TGTGCCAGCAGCCAAGATCGTCTAGATACGCAGTATTTT.

The V call is TRBV2, the J call TRBJ1-2, with a tentative D call TRBD1 (6 bases). With 6 bases removed from V and 4 bases from J, the gap between germline ends came to 18 bases. This CDR3 comprises 15 residues. Per the germline V gene, CDR1 is SNHLY and CDR2 is FYNNEI. The DNA of the CDR3 is TGTGCCAGCAGCGAACAGGGATCGGCTGCCTATGGCTACACCTTC. It is translated as CASSEQGSAAYGYTF.